What follows are 20 T cell receptor beta chains derived from one specimen sequenced in a study of T-cell reconstitution after alpha-beta-depleted transplantation in children. Preparation of the TCRbeta library involved a method that used unique molecular identifiers. TCRdb re-analysed the PCR reads in MiXCR, keeping a single row per CDR3 protein. Here the sample spans some 500,000 distinct CDR3 sequences, around 17% being singletons. The sequencing here drew on PBMCs from the stem cell graft donor, taken from the stem cell graft. The receptors here all came from a human donor who donated a stem cell graft to a child with acute lymphoblastic leukemia.

On this clonotype: This may come from a read error, since a much larger clone is one base off. This chain links TRBV7-3 with TRBJ2-1; a weak D match, TRBD2 (7 bases). There are 13 residues in the CDR3. The V gene lost 5 bases and the J gene lost 8 bases, with 13 bases spanning the gap. Germline V lookup: CDR1 SGHTA, CDR2 FQGTGA. CDR3 protein: CASSPLGGDEQFF. CDR3 sequence (DNA): TGTGCCAGCAGCCCCCTAGGGGGGGATGAGCAGTTCTTC.

This clonotype came up a few times. The chain links TRBV5-1 to TRBJ1-2, with TRBD1 matching 7 bases. J was trimmed by 0 bases and V by 2 bases; bases with no gene match: 7. The CDR3 is made up of 16 amino acids. The germline CDR1 and CDR2 sequences are SGHRS and YFSETQ. CDR3 residues: CASSLGTAIANYGYTF. The CDR3 DNA sequence: TGCGCCAGCAGCTTAGGGACAGCAATAGCTAACTATGGCTACACCTTC.

The gene calls are TRBV7-7 and TRBJ2-7; possible D gene TRBD1, 7 bases. Trimming removed 0 bases from V and 6 bases from J, with 18 bases in between. The CDR3 consists of 16 residues. Germline CDR1 reads SSHAT; CDR2 reads FNYEAQ (reference sequence). The chain's CDR3 is CASSLAPGTVGGEQYF. Written as DNA, the CDR3 is TGTGCCAGCAGCTTAGCGCCCGGGACAGTGGGAGGCGAGCAGTACTTC.

This clonotype was seen more than once but under ten times. This chain's CDR3 is CASFSRTPGGGYTF. The DNA for the CDR3 is TGTGCCAGCTTTTCACGGACCCCCGGAGGGGGCTACACCTTC. The rearrangement uses TRBV12-3 or TRBV12-4 and TRBJ1-2; D not certain. V lost 8 bases and J 8 bases, leaving 21 bases between the germline ends. The CDR3 has 14 residues.

The sample holds a few counts of this clonotype. The chain uses TRBV5-1 and TRBJ2-1; D is unclear. V was pared by 0 bases and J by 6 bases, with 7 bases between. The CDR3 totals 13 residues. Germline V lookup: CDR1 SGHRS, CDR2 YFSETQ. The CDR3 nucleotides are TGCGCCAGCAGCTTGGTTAGTCTCAATGAGCAGTTCTTC. It encodes CASSLVSLNEQFF.

This clonotype was observed a handful of times. The J gene is TRBJ2-1, the V gene TRBV5-5; 8 positions match TRBD2. After removal of 0 bases from V and 11 bases from J, the junction contained 10 bases not matched to a gene. CDR3 length: 15 amino acids. CDR1 and CDR2 (germline): SGHKS, YYEKEE (reference sequence). The CDR3 nucleotides are TGTGCCAGCAGCTTGGTTTACGGGGCGGGGGGTAAGCAGTTCTTC. It encodes CASSLVYGAGGKQFF.

This clonotype was observed a few times. The V and J genes are TRBV7-8 and TRBJ2-1, with D perhaps assigned TRBD1 or TRBD2 (5 bases each). The CDR3 extends over 16 amino acids. V lost 5 bases and J 0 bases, leaving 14 bases between the germline ends. CDR1 is SGHVS, CDR2 FQNEAQ, per germline. The CDR3 DNA reads TGTGCCAGCAGCCAGCCCCCAGGGAGCTCCTACAATGAGCAGTTCTTC. It is translated as CASSQPPGSSYNEQFF.

The V gene is TRBV13, the J gene TRBJ2-2; a weak D match, TRBD1 (6 bases). This CDR3 has 15 residues. The germline V gene has CDR1 PRHDT and CDR2 FYEKMQ (reference sequence). The V end lost 4 bases, the J end lost 6 bases, and 15 bases lay between the germline ends. The CDR3 DNA sequence: TGTGCCAGCAGCTCCTCAGGGGCCCGCGCCGGGGAGCTGTTTTTT. Its protein is CASSSSGARAGELFF.

The chain combines TRBV6-4 with TRBJ2-1; tentative D call: TRBD2 (5 bases). This CDR3 region has 15 residues. V was pared by 2 bases and J by 3 bases, with 11 bases between. The germline CDR1 and CDR2 sequences are MRHNA and SNTAGT. CDR3 amino acids: CASSDKDGDYNEQFF. The CDR3 bases are TGTGCCAGCAGTGACAAAGACGGGGACTACAATGAGCAGTTCTTC.

This clonotype was seen only a few times. The V gene is TRBV6-2 or TRBV6-3, the J gene TRBJ2-4; D gene ambiguous. The V gene lost 7 bases and the J gene lost 0 bases, with 13 bases spanning the gap. This CDR3 contains 15 residues. Germline values: CDR1 MNHEY, CDR2 SVGEGT. CDR3 in amino acids: CASTDGPLAKNIQYF. The CDR3 nucleotides read TGTGCCAGCACGGACGGACCACTAGCCAAAAACATTCAGTACTTC.

This clonotype has at least ten counts. The rearrangement links TRBV29-1 to TRBJ2-7, with D unclear. Per the germline V gene, CDR1 is SQVTM and CDR2 is ANQGSEA. V shed 7 bases and J shed 3 bases, with 13 bases lying between them. This CDR3 spans 12 amino acids. The CDR3 sequence: CSGDHGVYEQYF. The CDR3 nucleotides are TGCAGCGGGGATCATGGAGTCTACGAGCAGTACTTC.

Ten or more counts support this clonotype. V gene TRBV29-1 combines with J gene TRBJ2-1, with D uncertain. CDR3 size: 13 residues. The germline gives CDR1 SQVTM, CDR2 ANQGSEA. The V and J ends lost 0 bases and 9 bases respectively, with 12 bases between them. CDR3 sequence (DNA): TGCAGCGTTGAAGATCTTATAGGCATTGAGCAGTTCTTC. Its translation is CSVEDLIGIEQFF.

V usage is TRBV6-5 and J usage is TRBJ2-3; D gene unclear. Germline-derived CDR1 and CDR2 are MNHEY and SVGAGI. V lost 0 bases, J lost 1 base, and 5 bases lay in between. The CDR3 is 14 amino acids. CDR3 region: CASSYSAGTDTQYF. In DNA form, the CDR3 reads TGTGCCAGCAGTTACTCGGCGGGCACAGATACGCAGTATTTT.

This clonotype was observed a handful of times. This sequence joins TRBV6-1 and TRBJ2-1; a weak D match, TRBD2 (6 bases). CDR3 length equals 14 residues. V lost 2 bases and J lost 4, with 9 bases in between. Germline lookup yields CDR1 MNHNS and CDR2 SASEGT. In nucleotides, the CDR3 is TGTGCCAGCAGTGAATTAGGAGGGTACAATGAGCAGTTCTTC. This gives the protein CASSELGGYNEQFF.

This clonotype was counted a few times. The V and J genes are TRBV6-8 and TRBJ2-5; 12 nucleotides agree with TRBD2. The V and J ends lost 0 bases and 1 base, in that order; junction bases with no gene match: 3. CDR1 and CDR2 from the germline V gene are MNHGY and SAAAGT. This CDR3 region has 17 residues. The CDR3 nucleotides are TGTGCCAGCAGTTACTCCCCGGGACTAGCGGGCCAAGAGACCCAGTACTTC. It codes for CASSYSPGLAGQETQYF.

The chain links TRBV5-1 to TRBJ1-1; D may be TRBD1 (6 bases). The length of the CDR3 is 15 residues. V lost 4 bases, J lost 1 base, and 14 bases lay in between. The germline gives CDR1 SGHRS, CDR2 YFSETQ. The CDR3 is CASSPEGEGNTEAFF. As DNA, the CDR3 is TGCGCCAGCAGCCCGGAGGGGGAGGGGAACACTGAAGCTTTCTTT. The variable domain in full, with the rest retrieved from reference TRBV5-1 and TRBJ1-1, is KAGVTQTPRYLIKTRGQQVTLSCSPISGHRSVSWYQQTPGQGLQFLFEYFSETQRNKGNFPGRFSGRQFSNSRSEMNVSTLELGDSALYLCASSPEGEGNTEAFFGQGTRLTVV.

The chain has TRBV7-9 and TRBJ2-7, with D hard to call. The CDR3 runs 16 residues. In germline, CDR1 is SEHNR, CDR2 FQNEAQ (reference sequence). The germline V and J ends were trimmed by 0 bases and 3 bases, with 15 bases remaining between them. The CDR3 DNA reads TGTGCCAGCAGCTTAGCGCCACTTGGACGGATCTACGAGCAGTACTTC. Amino acids: CASSLAPLGRIYEQYF.

This clonotype was seen more than once but under ten times. The J gene is TRBJ2-3, the V gene TRBV7-9; TRBD2 aligns across 7 bases. This CDR3 spans 12 amino acids. The V gene end was trimmed by 1 base and the J gene end by 14 bases; junction bases not matched to a gene: 6. Germline-derived CDR1 and CDR2 are SEHNR and FQNEAQ (reference sequence). The CDR3 DNA is TGTGCCAGCAGCTTAGACGGGACTAATCCGTATTTT. Translation gives CASSLDGTNPYF.

The V and J genes are TRBV20-1 and TRBJ2-1, with 11 bases that match TRBD2. CDR1 DFQATT and CDR2 SNEGSKA come from the germline V gene (reference sequence). This CDR3 spans 17 amino acids. V was pared by 6 bases and J by 2 bases, with 12 bases of the junction left unmatched. CDR3 loop: CSAQSLGTSGPYNEQFF. Written as DNA, the CDR3 is TGCAGTGCCCAGTCATTGGGGACTAGCGGCCCCTACAATGAGCAGTTCTTC.

The chain is built from TRBV9 and TRBJ1-2; D is undetermined. The germline V gene encodes CDR1 SGDLS and CDR2 YYNGEE. V was pared by 0 bases and J by 0 bases, with 12 bases between. The CDR3 totals 16 residues. Here the CDR3 reads CASSVETAGSNYGYTF. Here the CDR3 DNA reads TGTGCCAGCAGCGTAGAGACCGCCGGTTCTAACTATGGCTACACCTTC.